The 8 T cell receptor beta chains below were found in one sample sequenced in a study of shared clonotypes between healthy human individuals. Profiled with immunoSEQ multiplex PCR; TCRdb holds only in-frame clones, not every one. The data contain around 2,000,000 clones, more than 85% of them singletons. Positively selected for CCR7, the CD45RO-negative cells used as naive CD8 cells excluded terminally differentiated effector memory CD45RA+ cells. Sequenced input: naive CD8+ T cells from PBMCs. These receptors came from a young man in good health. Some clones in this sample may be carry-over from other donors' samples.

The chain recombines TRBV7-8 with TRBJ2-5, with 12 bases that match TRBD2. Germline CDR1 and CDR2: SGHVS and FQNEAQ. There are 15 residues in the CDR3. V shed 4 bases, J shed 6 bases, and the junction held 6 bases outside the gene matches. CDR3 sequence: CASSSSGRAGKTQYF. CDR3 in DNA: TGTGCCAGCAGCTCTAGCGGGAGGGCCGGAAAGACCCAGTACTTC.

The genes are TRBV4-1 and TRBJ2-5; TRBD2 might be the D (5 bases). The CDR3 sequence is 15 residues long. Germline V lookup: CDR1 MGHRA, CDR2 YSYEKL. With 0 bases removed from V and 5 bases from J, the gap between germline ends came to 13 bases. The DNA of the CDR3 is TGCGCCAGCAGCCAAGATAGGGCTAGCAGTGAGACCCAGTACTTC. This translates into CASSQDRASSETQYF.

CDR3 residues: CASTWWANTGELFF. The CDR3 nucleotides are TGTGCCAGCACATGGTGGGCGAACACCGGGGAGCTGTTTTTT. The genes are TRBV6-1 and TRBJ2-2, with D uncertain. CDR3 length: 14 amino acids. The V gene's germline CDR1 is MNHNS and CDR2 SASEGT. V was pared by 7 bases and J by 0 bases, with 9 bases between.

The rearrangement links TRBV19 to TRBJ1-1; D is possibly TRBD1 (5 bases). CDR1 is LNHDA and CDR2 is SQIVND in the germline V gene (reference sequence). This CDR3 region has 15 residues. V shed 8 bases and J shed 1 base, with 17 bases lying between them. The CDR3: CASSPWGVSNTEAFF. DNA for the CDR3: TGTGCCAGTTCTCCGTGGGGGGTGTCGAACACTGAAGCTTTCTTT.

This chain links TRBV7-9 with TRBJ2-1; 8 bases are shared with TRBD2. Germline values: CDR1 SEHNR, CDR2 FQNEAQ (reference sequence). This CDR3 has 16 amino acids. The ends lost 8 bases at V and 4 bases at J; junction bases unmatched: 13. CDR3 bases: TGTGCCAGCGCAAACGAGTTACTAGCGGTTTACAATGAGCAGTTCTTC. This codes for CASANELLAVYNEQFF.

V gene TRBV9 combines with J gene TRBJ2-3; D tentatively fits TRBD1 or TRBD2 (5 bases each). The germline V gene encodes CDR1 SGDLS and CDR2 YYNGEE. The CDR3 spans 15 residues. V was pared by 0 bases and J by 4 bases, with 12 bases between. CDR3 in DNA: TGTGCCAGCAGCGTAGGGGACGCGGGCTCAGATACGCAGTATTTT. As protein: CASSVGDAGSDTQYF.

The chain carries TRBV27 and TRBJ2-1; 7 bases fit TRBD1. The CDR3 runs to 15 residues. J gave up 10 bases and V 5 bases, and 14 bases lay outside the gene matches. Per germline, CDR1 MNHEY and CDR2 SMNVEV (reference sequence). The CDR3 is CASSGGDRAPWEQFF. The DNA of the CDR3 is TGTGCCAGCAGTGGGGGTGACAGGGCCCCTTGGGAGCAGTTCTTC.

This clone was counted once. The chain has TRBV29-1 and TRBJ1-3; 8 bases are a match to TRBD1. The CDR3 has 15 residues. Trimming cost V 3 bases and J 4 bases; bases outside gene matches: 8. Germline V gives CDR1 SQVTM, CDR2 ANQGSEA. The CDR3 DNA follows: TGCAGCGTTGACCTTCCAGGACAGGGAGGAAACACCATATATTTT. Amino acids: CSVDLPGQGGNTIYF.